The sequence of this T cell receptor beta chain was determined in a study of T cells after somatic rescue of genetic block. The CDR3 sequence is 13 residues long. Germline V gene lookup returns CDR1 SGHDT and CDR2 YYEEEE. Trimming took off 0 bases at V and 2 bases at J, with 6 bases between the two ends. Profiling relied on immunoSEQ multiplex PCR, and the TCRdb table lists in-frame clones only, not all of them. The sample includes approximately 110,000 clones, around nine tenths seen only once; the top ten take over 1.1%. This clonotype was sampled from a woman in her late teens or twenties. This chain uses TRBV5-6 with TRBJ2-7, with D unclear. Sequenced: peripheral blood mononuclear cells (PBMCs). The CDR3 coding sequence is TGTGCCAGCAGCTTGGGGGTGGCCTACGAGCAGTACTTC. Translation: CASSLGVAYEQYF. The whole variable domain, remainder taken from reference TRBV5-6 and TRBJ2-7, is DAGVTQSPTHLIKTRGQQVTLRCSPKSGHDTVSWYQQALGQGPQFIFQYYEEEERQRGNFPDRFSGHQFPNYSSELNVNALLLGDSALYLCASSLGVAYEQYFGPGTRLTVT.